Sequencing of this T cell receptor beta chain was carried out in a study of cytomegalovirus exposure and HLA in healthy donors. Whole-study findings and limits: Presence/absence analysis assumed near-uniform sequencing depth across donors.

Details on this clone: Its antigen remains unidentified.

PCR involved 60 Vbeta and 13 Jbeta primers. Sequencing was performed with immunoSEQ multiplex PCR; in TCRdb, only in-frame clones are kept and a portion is missing. The table counts under 95,000 clones; 0.58% lies in the top ten. Germline V gene data show CDR1 as SGHKS and CDR2 as YYEKEE (reference sequence). Losses at the gene ends were 0 bases for V and 0 bases for J; bases not matched to a gene: 5. The CDR3 extends over 17 amino acids. The TCR sequence derives from a man aged 45-65 years in good health and CMV-seronegative. Input material: PBMCs. The J gene is TRBJ1-3, the V gene TRBV5-5; 8 bases map to TRBD1. DNA of the CDR3: TGTGCCAGCAGCTTGGGACAGGGGCTTATCTCTGGAAACACCATATATTTT. Translating it yields CASSLGQGLISGNTIYF.